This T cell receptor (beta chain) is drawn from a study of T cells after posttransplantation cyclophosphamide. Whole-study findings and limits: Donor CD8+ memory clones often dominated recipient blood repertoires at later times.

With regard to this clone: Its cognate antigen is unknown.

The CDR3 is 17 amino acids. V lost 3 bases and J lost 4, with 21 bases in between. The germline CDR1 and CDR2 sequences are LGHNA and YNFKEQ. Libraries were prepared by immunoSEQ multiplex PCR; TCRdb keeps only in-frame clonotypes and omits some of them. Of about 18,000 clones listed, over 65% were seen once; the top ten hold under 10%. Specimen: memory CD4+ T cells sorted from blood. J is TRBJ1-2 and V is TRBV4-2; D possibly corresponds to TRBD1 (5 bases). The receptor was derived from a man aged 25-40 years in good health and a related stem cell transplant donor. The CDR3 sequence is CASSQGLLGLGSYGYTF. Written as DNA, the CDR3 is TGTGCCAGCAGCCAGGGGCTTCTAGGCCTCGGCAGCTATGGCTACACCTTC.